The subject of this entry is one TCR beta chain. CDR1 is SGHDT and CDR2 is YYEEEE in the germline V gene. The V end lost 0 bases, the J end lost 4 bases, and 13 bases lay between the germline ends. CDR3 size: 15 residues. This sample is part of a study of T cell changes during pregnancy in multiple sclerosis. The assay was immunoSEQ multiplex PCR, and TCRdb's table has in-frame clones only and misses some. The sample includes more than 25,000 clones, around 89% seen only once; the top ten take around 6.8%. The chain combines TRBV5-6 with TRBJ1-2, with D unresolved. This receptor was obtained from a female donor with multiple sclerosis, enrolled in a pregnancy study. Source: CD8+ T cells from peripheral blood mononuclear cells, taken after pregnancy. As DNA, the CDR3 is TGTGCCAGCAGCTTGGGAACGGCCCCGGGCTATGGCTACACCTTC. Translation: CASSLGTAPGYGYTF. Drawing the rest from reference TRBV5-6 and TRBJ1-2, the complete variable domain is DAGVTQSPTHLIKTRGQQVTLRCSPKSGHDTVSWYQQALGQGPQFIFQYYEEEERQRGNFPDRFSGHQFPNYSSELNVNALLLGDSALYLCASSLGTAPGYGYTFGSGTRLTVV.